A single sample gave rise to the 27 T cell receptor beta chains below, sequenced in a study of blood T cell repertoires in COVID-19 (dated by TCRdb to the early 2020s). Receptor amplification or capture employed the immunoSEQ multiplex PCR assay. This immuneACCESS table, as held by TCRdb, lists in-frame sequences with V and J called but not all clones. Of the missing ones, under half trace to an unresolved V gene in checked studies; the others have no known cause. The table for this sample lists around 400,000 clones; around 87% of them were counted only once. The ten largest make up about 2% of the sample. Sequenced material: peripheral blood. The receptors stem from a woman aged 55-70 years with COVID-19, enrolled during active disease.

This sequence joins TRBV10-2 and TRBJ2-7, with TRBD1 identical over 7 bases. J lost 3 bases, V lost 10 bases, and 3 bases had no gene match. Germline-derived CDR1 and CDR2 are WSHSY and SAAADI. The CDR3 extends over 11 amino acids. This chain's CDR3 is CATRQGYEQYF. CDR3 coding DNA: TGCGCCACTAGACAGGGCTACGAGCAGTACTTC.

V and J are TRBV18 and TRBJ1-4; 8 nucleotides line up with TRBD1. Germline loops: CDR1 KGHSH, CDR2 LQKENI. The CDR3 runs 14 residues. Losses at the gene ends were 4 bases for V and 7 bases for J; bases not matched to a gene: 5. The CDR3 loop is CASSLGQVGEKLFF. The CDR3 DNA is TGTGCCAGCTCACTGGGACAGGTCGGTGAAAAACTGTTTTTT.

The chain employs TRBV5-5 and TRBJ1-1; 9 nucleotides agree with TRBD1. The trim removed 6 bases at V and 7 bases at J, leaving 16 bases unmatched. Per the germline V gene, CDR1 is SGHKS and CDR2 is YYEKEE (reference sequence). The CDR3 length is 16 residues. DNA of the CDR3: TGTGCCAGCAACCCCATACCCGGGACAGGGTTCGGTGAAGCTTTCTTT. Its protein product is CASNPIPGTGFGEAFF.

The CDR3 region has the DNA TGTGCCAGCAGTTTATCGCTTAGAGTGCGGGAGTACTTC. It encodes CASSLSLRVREYF. J is TRBJ2-7 and V is TRBV28; D might be TRBD2 (5 bases). Germline assignment: CDR1 MDHEN and CDR2 SYDVKM. The CDR3 extends over 13 amino acids. Trimming left V 1 base short and J 11 bases short, with 15 bases between. Filled out from reference TRBV28 and TRBJ2-7, the complete variable domain reads DVKVTQSSRYLVKRTGEKVFLECVQDMDHENMFWYRQDPGLGLRLIYFSYDVKMKEKGDIPEGYSVSREKKERFSLILESASTNQTSMYLCASSLSLRVREYFGPGTRLTVT.

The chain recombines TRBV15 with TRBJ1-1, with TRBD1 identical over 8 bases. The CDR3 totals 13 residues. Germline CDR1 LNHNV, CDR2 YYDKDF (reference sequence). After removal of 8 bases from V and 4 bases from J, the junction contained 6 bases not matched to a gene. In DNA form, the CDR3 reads TGTGCCACCGTGAGCACAGGGGGCACTGAAGCTTTCTTT. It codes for CATVSTGGTEAFF.

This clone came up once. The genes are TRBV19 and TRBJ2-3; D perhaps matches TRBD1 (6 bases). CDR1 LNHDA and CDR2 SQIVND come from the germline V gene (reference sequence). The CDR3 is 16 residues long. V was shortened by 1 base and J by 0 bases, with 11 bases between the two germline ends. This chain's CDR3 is CASSIARGTSTDTQYF. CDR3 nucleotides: TGTGCCAGTAGTATAGCCAGGGGCACTAGCACAGATACGCAGTATTTT.

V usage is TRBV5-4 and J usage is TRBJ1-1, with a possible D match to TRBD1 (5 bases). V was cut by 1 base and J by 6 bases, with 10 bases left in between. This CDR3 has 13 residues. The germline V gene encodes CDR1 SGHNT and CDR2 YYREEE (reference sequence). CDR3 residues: CASSLMGPSEAFF. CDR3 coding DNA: TGTGCCAGCAGCTTGATGGGGCCCTCTGAAGCTTTCTTT.

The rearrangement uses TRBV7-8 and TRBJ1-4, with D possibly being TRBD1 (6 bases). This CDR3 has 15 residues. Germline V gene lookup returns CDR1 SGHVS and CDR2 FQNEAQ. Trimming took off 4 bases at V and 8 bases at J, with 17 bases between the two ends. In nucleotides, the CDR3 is TGTGCCAGCAGCTCCTGGGGGGGGCCTGGAGAAAAACTGTTTTTT. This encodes CASSSWGGPGEKLFF. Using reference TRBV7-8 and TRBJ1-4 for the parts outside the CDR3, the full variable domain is GAGVSQSPRYKVAKRGQDVALRCDPISGHVSLFWYQQALGQGPEFLTYFQNEAQLDKSGLPSDRFFAERPEGSVSTLKIQRTQQEDSAVYLCASSSWGGPGEKLFFGSGTQLSVL.

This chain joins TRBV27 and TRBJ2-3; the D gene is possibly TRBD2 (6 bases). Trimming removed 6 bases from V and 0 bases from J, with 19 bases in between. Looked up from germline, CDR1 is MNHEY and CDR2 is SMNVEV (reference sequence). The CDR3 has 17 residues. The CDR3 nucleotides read TGTGCCAGCAGATCCTTAAAAGCGGGCCAGAGCACAGATACGCAGTATTTT. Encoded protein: CASRSLKAGQSTDTQYF.

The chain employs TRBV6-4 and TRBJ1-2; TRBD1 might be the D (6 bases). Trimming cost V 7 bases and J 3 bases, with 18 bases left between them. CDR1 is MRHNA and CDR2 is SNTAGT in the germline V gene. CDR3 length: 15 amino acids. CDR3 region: CASTHGDTLYYGYTF. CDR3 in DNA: TGTGCCAGCACCCACGGGGACACCTTATACTATGGCTACACCTTC.

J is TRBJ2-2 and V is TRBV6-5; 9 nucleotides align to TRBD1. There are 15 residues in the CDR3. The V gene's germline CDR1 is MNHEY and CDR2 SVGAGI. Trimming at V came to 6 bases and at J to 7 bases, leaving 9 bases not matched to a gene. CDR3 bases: TGTGCCAGCAGACGGGACAGGGTTAAAGTCGGGGAGCTGTTTTTT. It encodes CASRRDRVKVGELFF.

CDR3 sequence reads: CASSLLTGSGELFF. For the CDR3, the DNA is TGTGCCAGCAGCTTATTAACCGGGTCCGGGGAGCTGTTTTTT. The chain combines TRBV7-3 with TRBJ2-2; D unclear. Trimming pared 2 bases from V and 6 bases from J, leaving 10 bases between. This CDR3 spans 14 amino acids. Germline lookup yields CDR1 SGHTA and CDR2 FQGTGA.

The CDR3 DNA is TGTGCCAGCTCCACCGTATCAGGGGGCAACACTGAAGCTTTCTTT. Its protein is CASSTVSGGNTEAFF. The chain links TRBV18 to TRBJ1-1; 8 nucleotides agree with TRBD1. CDR1 is KGHSH, CDR2 LQKENI, per germline. There are 15 residues in the CDR3. The V segment lost 6 bases and the J segment 2 bases; nucleotides outside the gene matches: 8.

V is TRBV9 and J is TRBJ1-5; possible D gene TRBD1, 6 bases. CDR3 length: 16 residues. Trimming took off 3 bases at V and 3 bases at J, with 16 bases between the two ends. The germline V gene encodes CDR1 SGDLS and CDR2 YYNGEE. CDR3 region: CASSGPQGPPNQPQHF. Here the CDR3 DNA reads TGTGCCAGCAGCGGACCCCAGGGGCCCCCCAATCAGCCCCAGCATTTT.

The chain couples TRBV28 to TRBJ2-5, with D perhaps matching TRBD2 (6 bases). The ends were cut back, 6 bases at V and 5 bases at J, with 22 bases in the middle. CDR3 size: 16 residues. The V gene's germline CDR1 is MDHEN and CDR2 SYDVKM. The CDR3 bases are TGTGCCAGCAGGCAATCTACTGGGGCACGGGGGGAGACCCAGTACTTC. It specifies CASRQSTGARGETQYF.

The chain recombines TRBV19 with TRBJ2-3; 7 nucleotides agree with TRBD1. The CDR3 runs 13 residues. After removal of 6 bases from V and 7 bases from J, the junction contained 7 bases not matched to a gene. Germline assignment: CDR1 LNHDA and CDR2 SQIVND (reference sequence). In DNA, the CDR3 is TGTGCCAGTAGACAGGGGTCACAGAATACGCAGTATTTT. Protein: CASRQGSQNTQYF. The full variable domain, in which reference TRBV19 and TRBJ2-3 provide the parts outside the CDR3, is DGGITQSPKYLFRKEGQNVTLSCEQNLNHDAMYWYRQDPGQGLRLIYYSQIVNDFQKGDIAEGYSVSREKKESFPLTVTSAQKNPTAFYLCASRQGSQNTQYFGPGTRLTVL.

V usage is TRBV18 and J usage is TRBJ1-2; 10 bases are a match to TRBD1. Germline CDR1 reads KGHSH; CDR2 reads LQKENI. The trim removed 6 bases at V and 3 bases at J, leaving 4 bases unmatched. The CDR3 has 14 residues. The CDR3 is CASSPTGGYYGYTF. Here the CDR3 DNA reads TGTGCCAGCTCTCCGACAGGGGGCTACTATGGCTACACCTTC.

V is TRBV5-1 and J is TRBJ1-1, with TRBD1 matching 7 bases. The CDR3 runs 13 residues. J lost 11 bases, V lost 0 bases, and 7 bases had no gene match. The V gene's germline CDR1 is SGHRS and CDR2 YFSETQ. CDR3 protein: CASSLGQGPGAFF. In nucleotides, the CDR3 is TGCGCCAGCAGCTTGGGACAGGGTCCGGGGGCTTTCTTT. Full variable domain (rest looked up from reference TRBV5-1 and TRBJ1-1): KAGVTQTPRYLIKTRGQQVTLSCSPISGHRSVSWYQQTPGQGLQFLFEYFSETQRNKGNFPGRFSGRQFSNSRSEMNVSTLELGDSALYLCASSLGQGPGAFFGQGTRLTVV.

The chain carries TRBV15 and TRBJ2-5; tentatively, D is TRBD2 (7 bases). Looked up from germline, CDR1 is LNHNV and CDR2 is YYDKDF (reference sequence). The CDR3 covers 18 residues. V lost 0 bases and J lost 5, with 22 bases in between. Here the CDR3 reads CATSRDPDSGTGSETQYF. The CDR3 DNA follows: TGTGCCACCAGCAGAGATCCGGACAGCGGGACTGGATCGGAGACCCAGTACTTC.

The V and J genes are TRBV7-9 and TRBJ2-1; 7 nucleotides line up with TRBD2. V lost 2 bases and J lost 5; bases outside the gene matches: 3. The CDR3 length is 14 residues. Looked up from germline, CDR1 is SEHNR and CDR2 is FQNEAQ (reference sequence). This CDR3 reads CASSLSGANNEQFF. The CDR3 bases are TGTGCCAGCAGCTTAAGCGGGGCGAACAATGAGCAGTTCTTC.

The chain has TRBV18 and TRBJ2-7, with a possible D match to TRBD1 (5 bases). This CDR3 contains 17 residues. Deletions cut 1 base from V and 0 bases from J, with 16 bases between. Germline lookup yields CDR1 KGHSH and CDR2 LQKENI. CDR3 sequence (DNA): TGTGCCAGCTCACCACAGGGGAATAGACTGCTCTCCTACGAGCAGTACTTC. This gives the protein CASSPQGNRLLSYEQYF.

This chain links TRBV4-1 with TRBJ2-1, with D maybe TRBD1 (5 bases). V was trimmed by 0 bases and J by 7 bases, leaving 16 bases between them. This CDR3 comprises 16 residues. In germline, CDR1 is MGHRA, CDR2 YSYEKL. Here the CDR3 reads CASSQEWGTPENEQFF. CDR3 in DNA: TGCGCCAGCAGCCAAGAATGGGGCACCCCCGAGAATGAGCAGTTCTTC.

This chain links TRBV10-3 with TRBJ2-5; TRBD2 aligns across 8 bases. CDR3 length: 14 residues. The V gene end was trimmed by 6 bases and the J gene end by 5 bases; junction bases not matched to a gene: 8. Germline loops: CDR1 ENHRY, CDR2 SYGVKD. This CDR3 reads CAIREAGGRETQYF. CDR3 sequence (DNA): TGTGCCATCAGAGAGGCGGGGGGCAGGGAGACCCAGTACTTC.

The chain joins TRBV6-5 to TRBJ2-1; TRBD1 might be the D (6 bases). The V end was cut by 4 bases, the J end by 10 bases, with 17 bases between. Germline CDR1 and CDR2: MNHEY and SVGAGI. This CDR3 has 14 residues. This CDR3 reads CASSSGPSTGEQFF. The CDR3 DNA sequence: TGTGCCAGCAGTTCGGGTCCCTCTACAGGGGAGCAGTTCTTC.

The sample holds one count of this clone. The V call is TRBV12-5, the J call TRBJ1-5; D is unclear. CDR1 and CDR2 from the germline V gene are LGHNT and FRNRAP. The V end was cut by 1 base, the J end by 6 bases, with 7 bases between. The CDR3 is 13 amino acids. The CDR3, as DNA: TGTGCTAGTGGTTTGGCGATCGGTCAGCCCCAGCATTTT. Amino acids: CASGLAIGQPQHF.

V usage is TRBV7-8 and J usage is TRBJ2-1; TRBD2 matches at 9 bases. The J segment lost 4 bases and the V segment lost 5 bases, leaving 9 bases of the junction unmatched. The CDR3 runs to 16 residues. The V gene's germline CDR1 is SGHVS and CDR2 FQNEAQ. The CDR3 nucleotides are TGTGCCAGCAGCCCCTGGCGTAGCGGGGGTTACAATGAGCAGTTCTTC. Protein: CASSPWRSGGYNEQFF.

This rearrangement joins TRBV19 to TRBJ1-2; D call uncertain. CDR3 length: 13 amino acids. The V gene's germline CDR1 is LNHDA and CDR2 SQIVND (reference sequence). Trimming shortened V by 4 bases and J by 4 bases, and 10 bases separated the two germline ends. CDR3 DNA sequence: TGTGCCAGTAGTAGGCAGGCCACCTATGGCTACACCTTC. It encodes CASSRQATYGYTF.